Given below is one T cell receptor beta chain in context. The germline gives CDR1 SGHTA, CDR2 FQGNSA. V was shortened by 9 bases and J by 5 bases, with 20 bases between the two germline ends. The CDR3 spans 15 residues. This entry is derived from a study of shared clonotypes between healthy human individuals. For the study at large: CD4 naive cells filled three plates per donor, CD4 memory three, CD8 naive two and CD8 memory one.

Repertoires were generated with immunoSEQ multiplex PCR, while TCRdb's copy carries only in-frame clones and drops some. The repertoire holds 2 million to 2.5 million clones, with around 95% as singletons. This receptor was obtained from a man aged 18 to 30 in good health. Sequencing was carried out using naive CD4+ T cells sorted from blood. Described subset: CD45RA+ positively selected. This chain joins TRBV7-2 and TRBJ1-5; no definite D call. CDR3 sequence reads: CASGRREDNYQPQHF. DNA for the CDR3: TGTGCCAGTGGGAGGCGCGAAGATAACTATCAGCCCCAGCATTTT.